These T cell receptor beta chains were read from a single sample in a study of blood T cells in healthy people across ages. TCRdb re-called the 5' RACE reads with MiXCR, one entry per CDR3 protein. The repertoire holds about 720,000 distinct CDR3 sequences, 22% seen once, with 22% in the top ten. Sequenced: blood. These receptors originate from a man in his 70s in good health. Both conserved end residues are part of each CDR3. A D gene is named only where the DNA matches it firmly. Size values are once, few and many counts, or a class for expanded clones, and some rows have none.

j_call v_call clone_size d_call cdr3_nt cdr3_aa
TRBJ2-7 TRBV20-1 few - TGCAGTGCTAGATTGACAGGACTATACGAGCAGTACTTC CSARLTGLYEQYF
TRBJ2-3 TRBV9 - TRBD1 TGTGCCAGCAGCGCACGACAGGGATCGGATACGCAGTATTTT CASSARQGSDTQYF
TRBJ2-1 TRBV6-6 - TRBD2 TGTGCCAGCAGTCTCTCTAGCGGCGAGCAGTTCTTC CASSLSSGEQFF
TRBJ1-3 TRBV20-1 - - TGCAGTGCTAGCCGACAAGCTATCTTGTCTGGAAACACCATATATTTT CSASRQAILSGNTIYF
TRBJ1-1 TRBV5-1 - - TGCGCCAGCAGCCTTTCAGGGGTGAACACTGAAGCTTTCTTT CASSLSGVNTEAFF
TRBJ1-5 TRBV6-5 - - TGTGCCAGCAGTACAGGGCCGACCAATCAGCCCCAGCATTTT CASSTGPTNQPQHF
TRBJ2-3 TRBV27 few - TGTGCCAGCAGTTCCCTTAGAGGGAAGTCTAGCACAGATACGCAGTATTTT CASSSLRGKSSTDTQYF
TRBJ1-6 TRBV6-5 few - TGTGCCAGCAGTCGGGACCGCTCCTATAATTCACCCCTCCACTTT CASSRDRSYNSPLHF
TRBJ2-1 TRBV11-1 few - TGTGCCAGCAGCTTTCAGGGGAGGGGTGAGCAGTTCTTC CASSFQGRGEQFF
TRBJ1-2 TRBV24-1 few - TGTGCCACCAGTGTATCGGGTTCTGGCTACACCTTC CATSVSGSGYTF
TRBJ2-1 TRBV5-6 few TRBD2 TGTGCCAGCAGCTTGGGGGGACTAGCGGGAGCCAGTGAGCAGTTCTTC CASSLGGLAGASEQFF
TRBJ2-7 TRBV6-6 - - TGTGCCAGCAGTTACTCGGGTCCGGGATACGAGCAGTACTTC CASSYSGPGYEQYF
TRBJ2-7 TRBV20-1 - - TGCAGTGCCCCTTGGGGAAACTACGAGCAGTACTTC CSAPWGNYEQYF
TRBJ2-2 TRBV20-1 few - TGCAGTGCTGGGTGGGGTGGCGAGCTGTTTTTT CSAGWGGELFF
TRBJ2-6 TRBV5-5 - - TGTGCCAGCAGCTTGTGGACCCCCACCCCGGGGGCCAACGTCCTGACTTTC CASSLWTPTPGANVLTF
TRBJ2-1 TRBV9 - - TGTGCCAGCAGCGTAGTGTCAGGTTCCTACAATGAGCAGTTCTTC CASSVVSGSYNEQFF
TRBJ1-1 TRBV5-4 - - TGTGCCAGCAGACAGAACGGACAGACGAACACTGAAGCTTTCTTT CASRQNGQTNTEAFF
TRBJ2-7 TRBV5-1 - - TGCGCCAGCAGCTTGTGGGAGAGCTACGAGCAGTACTTC CASSLWESYEQYF
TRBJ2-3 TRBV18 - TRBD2 TGTGCCAGCTCACCGGCGGGACTAGCGGGGGGCACAGATACGCAGTATTTT CASSPAGLAGGTDTQYF
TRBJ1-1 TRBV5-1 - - TGCGCCAGCAGCTTTGGAGACAGAGAGAACACTGAAGCTTTCTTT CASSFGDRENTEAFF
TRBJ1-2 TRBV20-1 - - TGCAGTGCTAGAGCTGGAGAAAACTATGGCTACACCTTC CSARAGENYGYTF